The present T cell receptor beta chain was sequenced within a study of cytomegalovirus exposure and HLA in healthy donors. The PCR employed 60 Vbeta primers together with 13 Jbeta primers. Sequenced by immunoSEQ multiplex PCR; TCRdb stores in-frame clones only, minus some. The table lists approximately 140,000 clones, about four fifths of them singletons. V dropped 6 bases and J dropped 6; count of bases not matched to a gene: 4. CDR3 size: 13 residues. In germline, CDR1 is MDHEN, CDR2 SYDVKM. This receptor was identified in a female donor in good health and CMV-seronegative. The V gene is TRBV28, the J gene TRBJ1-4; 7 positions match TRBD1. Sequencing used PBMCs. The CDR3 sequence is CASSRTGDEKLFF. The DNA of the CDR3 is TGTGCCAGCAGCCGCACAGGGGATGAAAAACTGTTTTTT.